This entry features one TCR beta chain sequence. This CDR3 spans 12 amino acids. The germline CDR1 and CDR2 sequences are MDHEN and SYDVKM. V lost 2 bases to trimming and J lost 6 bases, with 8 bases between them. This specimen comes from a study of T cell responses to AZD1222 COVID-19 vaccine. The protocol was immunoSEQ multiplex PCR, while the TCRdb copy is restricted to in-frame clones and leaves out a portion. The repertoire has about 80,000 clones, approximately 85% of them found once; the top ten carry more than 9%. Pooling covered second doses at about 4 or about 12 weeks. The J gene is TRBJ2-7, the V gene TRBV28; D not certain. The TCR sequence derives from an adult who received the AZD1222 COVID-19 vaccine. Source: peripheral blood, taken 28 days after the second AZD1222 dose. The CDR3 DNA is TGTGCCAGCAGTTTAGACTCGGGCGAGCAGTACTTC. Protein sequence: CASSLDSGEQYF.